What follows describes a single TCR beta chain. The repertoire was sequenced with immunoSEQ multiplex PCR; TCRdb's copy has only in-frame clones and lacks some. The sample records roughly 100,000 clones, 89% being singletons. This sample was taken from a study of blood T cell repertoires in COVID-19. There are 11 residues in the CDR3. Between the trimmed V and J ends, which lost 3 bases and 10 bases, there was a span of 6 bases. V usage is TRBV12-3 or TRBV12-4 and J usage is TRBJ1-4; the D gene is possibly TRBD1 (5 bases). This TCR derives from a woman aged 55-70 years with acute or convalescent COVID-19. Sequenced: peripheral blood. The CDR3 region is CASSLGGKLFF. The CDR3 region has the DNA TGTGCCAGCAGTTTGGGGGGAAAACTGTTTTTT.